The clone carrying this T cell receptor (beta chain) has more than one count but fewer than ten. Its matching antigen is unknown. The whole isolated RNA underwent reverse transcription, so sequencing captured expressed TCRB transcripts. TCRdb keeps only in-frame clones here, not all; method: immunoSEQ multiplex PCR. Here the sample spans more than 350,000 clones, about an eighth being singletons. These data originate in a study of beta chain features in type 1 diabetes. General study points: The similarity of naive, central memory and Treg TCRB repertoires appeared greater among patients than among healthy donors.

V lost 6 bases and J 10 bases, leaving 13 bases between the germline ends. Germline assignment: CDR1 MDHEN and CDR2 SYDVKM. The CDR3 extends over 13 amino acids. The receptor's source is a woman aged 18-29 years in good health. Sequencing was carried out using naive CD4+ T cells from blood. The rearrangement uses TRBV28 and TRBJ1-6; tentative D call: TRBD1 (6 bases). DNA for the CDR3: TGTGCCAGCAGAAGGGGGGGATCCTCACCCCTCCACTTT. Amino acid sequence: CASRRGGSSPLHF.